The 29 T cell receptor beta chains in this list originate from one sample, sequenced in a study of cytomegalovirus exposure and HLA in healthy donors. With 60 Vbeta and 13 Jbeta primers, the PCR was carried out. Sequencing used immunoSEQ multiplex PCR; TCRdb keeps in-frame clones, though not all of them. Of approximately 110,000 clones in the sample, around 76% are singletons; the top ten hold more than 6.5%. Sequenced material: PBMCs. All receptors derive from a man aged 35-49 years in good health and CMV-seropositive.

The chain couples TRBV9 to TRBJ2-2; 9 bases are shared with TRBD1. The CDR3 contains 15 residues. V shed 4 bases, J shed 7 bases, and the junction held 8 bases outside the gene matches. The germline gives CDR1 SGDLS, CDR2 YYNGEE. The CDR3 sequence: CASSSQGAQVGELFF. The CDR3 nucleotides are TGTGCCAGCAGCTCACAGGGGGCGCAGGTCGGGGAGCTGTTTTTT.

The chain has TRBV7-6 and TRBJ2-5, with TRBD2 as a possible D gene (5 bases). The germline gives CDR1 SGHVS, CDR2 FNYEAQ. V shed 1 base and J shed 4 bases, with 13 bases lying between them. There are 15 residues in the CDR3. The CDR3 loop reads CASSLDPARGETQYF. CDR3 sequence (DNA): TGTGCCAGCAGCTTAGACCCGGCCCGGGGAGAGACCCAGTACTTC.

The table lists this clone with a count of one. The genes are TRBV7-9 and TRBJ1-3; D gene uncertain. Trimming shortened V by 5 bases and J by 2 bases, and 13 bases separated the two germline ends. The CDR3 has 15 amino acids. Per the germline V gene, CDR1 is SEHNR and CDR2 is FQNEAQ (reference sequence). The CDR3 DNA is TGTGCCAGCAGCCCCGGGGATTTGGCTGGAAACACCATATATTTT. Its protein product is CASSPGDLAGNTIYF. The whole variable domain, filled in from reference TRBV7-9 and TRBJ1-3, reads DTGVSQNPRHKITKRGQNVTFRCDPISEHNRLYWYRQTLGQGPEFLTYFQNEAQLEKSRLLSDRFSAERPKGSFSTLEIQRTEQGDSAMYLCASSPGDLAGNTIYFGEGSWLTVV.

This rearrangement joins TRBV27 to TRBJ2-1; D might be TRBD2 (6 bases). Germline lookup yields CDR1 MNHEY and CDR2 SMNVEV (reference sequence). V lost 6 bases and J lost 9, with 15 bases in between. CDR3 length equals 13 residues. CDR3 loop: CASRLPRGTEQFF. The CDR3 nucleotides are TGTGCCAGCAGACTTCCCCGGGGGACTGAGCAGTTCTTC.

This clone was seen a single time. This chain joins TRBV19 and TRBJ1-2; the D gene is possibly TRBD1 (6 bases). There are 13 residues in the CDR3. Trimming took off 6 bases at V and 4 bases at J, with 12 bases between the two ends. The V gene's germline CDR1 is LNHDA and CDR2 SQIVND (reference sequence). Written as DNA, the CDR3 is TGTGCCAGTAGCACACAGGGCTCCTATGGCTACACCTTC. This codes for CASSTQGSYGYTF.

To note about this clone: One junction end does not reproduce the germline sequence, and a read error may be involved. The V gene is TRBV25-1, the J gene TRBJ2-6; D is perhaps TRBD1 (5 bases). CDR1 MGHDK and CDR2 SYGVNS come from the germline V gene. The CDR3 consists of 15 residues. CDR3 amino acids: CASGDGSSGANGLTF. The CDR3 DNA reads TGTGCCAGCGGAGACGGTAGCTCTGGGGCCAACGGCCTGACTTTC.

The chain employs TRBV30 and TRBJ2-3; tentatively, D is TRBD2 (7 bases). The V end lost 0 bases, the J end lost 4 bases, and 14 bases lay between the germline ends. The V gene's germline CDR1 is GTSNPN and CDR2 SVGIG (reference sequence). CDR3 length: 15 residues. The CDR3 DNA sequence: TGTGCCTGGAGTGTAGGGGGGGGCAATGCAGATACGCAGTATTTT. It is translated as CAWSVGGGNADTQYF. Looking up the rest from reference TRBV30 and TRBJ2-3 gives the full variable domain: SQTIHQWPATLVQPVGSPLSLECTVEGTSNPNLYWYRQAAGRGLQLLFYSVGIGQISSEVPQNLSASRPQDRQFILSSKKLLLSDSGFYLCAWSVGGGNADTQYFGPGTRLTVL.

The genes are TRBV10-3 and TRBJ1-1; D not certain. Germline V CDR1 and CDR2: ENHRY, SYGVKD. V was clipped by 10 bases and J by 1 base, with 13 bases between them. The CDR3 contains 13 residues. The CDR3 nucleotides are TGTGCCAGCTCGCGGGAGAGGAACACTGAAGCTTTCTTT. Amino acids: CASSRERNTEAFF.

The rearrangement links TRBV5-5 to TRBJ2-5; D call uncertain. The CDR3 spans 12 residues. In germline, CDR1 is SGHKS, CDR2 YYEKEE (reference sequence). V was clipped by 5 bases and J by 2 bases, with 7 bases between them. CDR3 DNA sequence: TGTGCCAGCAGGGCCAAACAAGAGACCCAGTACTTC. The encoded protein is CASRAKQETQYF.

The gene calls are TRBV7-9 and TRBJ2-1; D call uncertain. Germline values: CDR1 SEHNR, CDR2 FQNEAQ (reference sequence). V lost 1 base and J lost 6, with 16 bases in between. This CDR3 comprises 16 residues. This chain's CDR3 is CASSLDSLVRVNEQFF. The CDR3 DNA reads TGTGCCAGCAGCTTAGATTCGCTAGTCAGAGTCAATGAGCAGTTCTTC.

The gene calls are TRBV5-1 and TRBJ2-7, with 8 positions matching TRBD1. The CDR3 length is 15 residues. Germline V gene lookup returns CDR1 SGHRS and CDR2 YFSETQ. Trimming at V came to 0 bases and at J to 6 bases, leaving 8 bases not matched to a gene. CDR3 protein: CASSLVSGGLGEQYF. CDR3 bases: TGCGCCAGCAGCTTGGTGTCAGGGGGCCTCGGCGAGCAGTACTTC.

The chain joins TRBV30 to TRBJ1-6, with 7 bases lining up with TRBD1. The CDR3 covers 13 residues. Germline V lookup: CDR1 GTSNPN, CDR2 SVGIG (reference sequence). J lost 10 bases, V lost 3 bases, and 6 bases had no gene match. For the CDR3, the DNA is TGTGCCTGGAGAGACAGGGTCGACTCACCCCTCCACTTT. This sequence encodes CAWRDRVDSPLHF.

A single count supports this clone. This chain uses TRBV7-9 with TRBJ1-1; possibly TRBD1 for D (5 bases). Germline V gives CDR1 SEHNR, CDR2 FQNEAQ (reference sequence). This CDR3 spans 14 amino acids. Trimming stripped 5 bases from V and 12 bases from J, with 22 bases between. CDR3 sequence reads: CASSLGPGSVGTFF. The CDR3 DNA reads TGTGCCAGCAGCCTGGGGCCAGGAAGTGTCGGAACTTTCTTT.

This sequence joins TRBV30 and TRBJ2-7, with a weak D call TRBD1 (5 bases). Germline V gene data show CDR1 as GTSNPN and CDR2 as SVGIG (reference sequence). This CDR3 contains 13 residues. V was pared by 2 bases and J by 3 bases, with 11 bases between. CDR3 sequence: CAWSRGIGYEQYF. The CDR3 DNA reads TGTGCCTGGAGTAGGGGTATCGGCTACGAGCAGTACTTC.

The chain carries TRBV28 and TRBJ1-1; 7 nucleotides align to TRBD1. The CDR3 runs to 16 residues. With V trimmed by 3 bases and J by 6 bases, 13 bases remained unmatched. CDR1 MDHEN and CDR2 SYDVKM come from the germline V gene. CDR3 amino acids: CASSLASRGVTPEAFF. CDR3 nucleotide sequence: TGTGCCAGCAGTTTGGCAAGCAGGGGGGTGACGCCTGAAGCTTTCTTT.

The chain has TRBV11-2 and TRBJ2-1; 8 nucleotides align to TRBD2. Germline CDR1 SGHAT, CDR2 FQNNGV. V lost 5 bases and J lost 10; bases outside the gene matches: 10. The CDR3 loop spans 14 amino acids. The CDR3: CASSPDRGGREQFF. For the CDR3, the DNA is TGTGCCAGCAGCCCCGACCGGGGGGGGCGCGAGCAGTTCTTC. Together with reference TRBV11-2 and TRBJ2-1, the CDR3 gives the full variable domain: EAGVAQSPRYKIIEKRQSVAFWCNPISGHATLYWYQQILGQGPKLLIQFQNNGVVDDSQLPKDRFSAERLKGVDSTLKIQPAKLEDSAVYLCASSPDRGGREQFFGPGTRLTVL.

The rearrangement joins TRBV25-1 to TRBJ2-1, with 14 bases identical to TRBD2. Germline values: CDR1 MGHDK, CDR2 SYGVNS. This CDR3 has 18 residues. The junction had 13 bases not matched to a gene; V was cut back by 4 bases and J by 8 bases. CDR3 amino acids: CASSGSRLAGGPYHEQFF. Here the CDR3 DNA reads TGTGCCAGCAGTGGCAGCAGACTAGCGGGAGGGCCTTACCATGAGCAGTTCTTC.

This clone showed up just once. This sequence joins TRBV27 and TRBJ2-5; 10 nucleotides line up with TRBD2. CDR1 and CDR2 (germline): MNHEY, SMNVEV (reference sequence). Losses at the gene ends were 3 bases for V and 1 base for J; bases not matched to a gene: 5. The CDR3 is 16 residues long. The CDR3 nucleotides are TGTGCCAGCAGTTTTGGAATAGCGGGGGGCCAAGAGACCCAGTACTTC. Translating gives CASSFGIAGGQETQYF.

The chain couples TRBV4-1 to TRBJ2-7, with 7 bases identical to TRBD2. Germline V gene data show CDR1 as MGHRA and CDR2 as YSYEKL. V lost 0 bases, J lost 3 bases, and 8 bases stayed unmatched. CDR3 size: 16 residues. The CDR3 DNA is TGCGCCAGCAGCCAAGATTTCGGCGGGAGCCTCTACGAGCAGTACTTC. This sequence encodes CASSQDFGGSLYEQYF.

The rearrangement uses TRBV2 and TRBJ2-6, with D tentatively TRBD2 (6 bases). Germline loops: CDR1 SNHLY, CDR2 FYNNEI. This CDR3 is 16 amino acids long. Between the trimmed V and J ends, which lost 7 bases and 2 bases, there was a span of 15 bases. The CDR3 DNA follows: TGTGCCAGCAATGGAGGGAATCTTGCTGGGGCCAACGTCCTGACTTTC. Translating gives CASNGGNLAGANVLTF.

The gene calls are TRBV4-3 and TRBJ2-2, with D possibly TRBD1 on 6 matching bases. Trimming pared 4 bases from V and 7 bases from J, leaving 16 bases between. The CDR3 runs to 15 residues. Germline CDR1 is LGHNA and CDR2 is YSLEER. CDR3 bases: TGCGCCAGCAGCCTCCGGACAGAAACGGTCGGGGAGCTGTTTTTT. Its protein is CASSLRTETVGELFF.

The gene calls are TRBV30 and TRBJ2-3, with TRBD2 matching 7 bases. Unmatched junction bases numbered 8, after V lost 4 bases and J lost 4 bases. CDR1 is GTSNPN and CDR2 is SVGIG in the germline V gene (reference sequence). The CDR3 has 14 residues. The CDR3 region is CAWKMGGAADTQYF. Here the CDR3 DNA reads TGTGCCTGGAAAATGGGAGGGGCCGCAGATACGCAGTATTTT.

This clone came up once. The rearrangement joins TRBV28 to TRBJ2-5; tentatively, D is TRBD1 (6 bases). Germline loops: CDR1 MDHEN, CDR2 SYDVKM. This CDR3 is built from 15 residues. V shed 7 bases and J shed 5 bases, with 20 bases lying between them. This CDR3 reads CASNAQGRGRETQYF. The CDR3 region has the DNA TGTGCCAGCAACGCACAGGGAAGGGGCCGGGAGACCCAGTACTTC.

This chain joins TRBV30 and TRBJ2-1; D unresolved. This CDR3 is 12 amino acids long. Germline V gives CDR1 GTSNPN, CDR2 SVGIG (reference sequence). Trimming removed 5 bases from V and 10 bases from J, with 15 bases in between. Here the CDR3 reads CAWAQLAREQFF. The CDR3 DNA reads TGTGCCTGGGCCCAATTAGCTCGGGAGCAGTTCTTC. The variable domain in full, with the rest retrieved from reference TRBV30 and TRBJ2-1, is SQTIHQWPATLVQPVGSPLSLECTVEGTSNPNLYWYRQAAGRGLQLLFYSVGIGQISSEVPQNLSASRPQDRQFILSSKKLLLSDSGFYLCAWAQLAREQFFGPGTRLTVL.

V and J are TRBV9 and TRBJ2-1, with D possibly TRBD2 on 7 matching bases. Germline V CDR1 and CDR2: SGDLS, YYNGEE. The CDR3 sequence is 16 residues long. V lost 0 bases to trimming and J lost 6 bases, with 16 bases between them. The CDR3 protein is CASSVAVRGAGNEQFF. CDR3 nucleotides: TGTGCCAGCAGCGTAGCGGTTCGGGGGGCGGGCAATGAGCAGTTCTTC.

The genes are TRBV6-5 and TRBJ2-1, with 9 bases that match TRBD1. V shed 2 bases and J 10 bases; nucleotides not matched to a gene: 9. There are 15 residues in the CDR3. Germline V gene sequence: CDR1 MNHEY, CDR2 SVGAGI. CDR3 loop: CASSYPGTGKGEQFF. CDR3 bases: TGTGCCAGCAGTTACCCCGGGACAGGGAAGGGGGAGCAGTTCTTC.

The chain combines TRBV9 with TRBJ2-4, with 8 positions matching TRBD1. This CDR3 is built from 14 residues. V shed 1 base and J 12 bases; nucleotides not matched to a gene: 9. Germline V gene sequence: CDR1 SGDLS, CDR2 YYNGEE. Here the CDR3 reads CASSVLDRDRCQYF. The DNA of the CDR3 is TGTGCCAGCAGCGTATTAGACAGGGACAGGTGTCAGTACTTC.

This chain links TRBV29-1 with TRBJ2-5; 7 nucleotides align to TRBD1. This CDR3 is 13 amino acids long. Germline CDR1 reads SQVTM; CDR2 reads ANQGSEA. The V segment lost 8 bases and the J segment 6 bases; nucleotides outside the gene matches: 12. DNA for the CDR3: TGCAGCATCTCGACAGGGTACTATCAGACCCAGTACTTC. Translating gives CSISTGYYQTQYF.

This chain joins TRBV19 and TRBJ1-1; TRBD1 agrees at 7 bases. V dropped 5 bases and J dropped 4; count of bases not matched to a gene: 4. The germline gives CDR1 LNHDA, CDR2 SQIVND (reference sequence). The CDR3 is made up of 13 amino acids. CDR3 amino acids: CASSSQGTTEAFF. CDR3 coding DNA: TGTGCCAGTAGTTCACAGGGGACCACTGAAGCTTTCTTT.